One and the same sample provided the 10 T cell receptor beta chains below, sequenced in a study of PD-1 blockade in classical Hodgkin lymphoma. Time point here: cycle 4 day 1 (C4D1), after 6 weeks of nivolumab. All the patients suffered relapse after autologous stem cell transplantation, and brentuximab vedotin exposure differed. The method was immunoSEQ multiplex PCR; TCRdb's version includes in-frame clones alone and lacks a portion of them. The data hold around 60,000 clones, with about 90% observed a single time. The source material was peripheral blood mononuclear cells (PBMCs), sampled before the fourth cycle of nivolumab. Source of these receptors: a human donor with classical Hodgkin lymphoma.

The chain joins TRBV25-1 to TRBJ1-1, with D uncertain. Trimming took off 7 bases at V and 1 base at J, with 4 bases between the two ends. This CDR3 is built from 11 residues. Germline V gene data show CDR1 as MGHDK and CDR2 as SYGVNS. CDR3 protein: CASITNTEAFF. CDR3 sequence (DNA): TGTGCCAGCATTACGAACACTGAAGCTTTCTTT.

The chain combines TRBV6-5 with TRBJ2-7; the D is unclear. Trimming cost V 6 bases and J 2 bases, with 14 bases left between them. The CDR3 contains 14 residues. Germline CDR1 is MNHEY and CDR2 is SVGAGI. The CDR3 loop is CASSPPGVAYEQYF. In nucleotides, the CDR3 is TGTGCCAGCAGCCCCCCTGGGGTCGCCTACGAGCAGTACTTC.

The V gene is TRBV6-6, the J gene TRBJ2-7; D ambiguous. Looked up from germline, CDR1 is MNHNY and CDR2 is SVGAGI (reference sequence). Trimming pared 4 bases from V and 0 bases from J, leaving 13 bases between. This CDR3 is built from 15 residues. The chain's CDR3 is CASSFFGPSSYEQYF. The CDR3 nucleotides read TGTGCCAGCAGTTTCTTCGGGCCGAGCTCCTACGAGCAGTACTTC.

J is TRBJ1-2 and V is TRBV5-4; 8 bases map to TRBD1. The germline V gene has CDR1 SGHNT and CDR2 YYREEE (reference sequence). Trimming cost V 6 bases and J 8 bases; bases outside gene matches: 12. The CDR3 extends over 14 amino acids. As DNA, the CDR3 is TGTGCCAGCACCCCTGCAGGGGGCGCGGTCGGCTACACCTTC. It codes for CASTPAGGAVGYTF.

This chain uses TRBV28 with TRBJ1-5, with no clear D. The CDR3 has 12 amino acids. The germline CDR1 and CDR2 sequences are MDHEN and SYDVKM. Trimming pared 7 bases from V and 6 bases from J, leaving 10 bases between. CDR3 sequence: CASTSPGQPQHF. The CDR3 bases are TGTGCCAGCACTTCCCCGGGTCAGCCCCAGCATTTT.

The count of this clone is one. V is TRBV5-1 and J is TRBJ1-6; no firm D call. The CDR3 sequence is 15 residues long. Germline V gene sequence: CDR1 SGHRS, CDR2 YFSETQ. Trimming shortened V by 4 bases and J by 9 bases, and 17 bases separated the two germline ends. The CDR3 DNA reads as TGCGCCAGCAGCCGCAGTCCCGACGGTGGTTCACCCCTCCACTTT. Translation: CASSRSPDGGSPLHF. Using reference TRBV5-1 and TRBJ1-6 for the parts outside the CDR3, the full variable domain is KAGVTQTPRYLIKTRGQQVTLSCSPISGHRSVSWYQQTPGQGLQFLFEYFSETQRNKGNFPGRFSGRQFSNSRSEMNVSTLELGDSALYLCASSRSPDGGSPLHFGNGTRLTVT.

The gene calls are TRBV7-2 and TRBJ2-7, with TRBD1 matching over 8 bases. Looked up from germline, CDR1 is SGHTA and CDR2 is FQGNSA. The V and J ends lost 1 base and 1 base, in that order; junction bases with no gene match: 3. The CDR3 covers 15 residues. CDR3 nucleotides: TGTGCCAGCAGCTTAGTATGGGACAGGTCCTACGAGCAGTACTTC. This gives the protein CASSLVWDRSYEQYF.

V gene TRBV19 combines with J gene TRBJ2-5; D unresolved. V was shortened by 5 bases and J by 0 bases, with 4 bases between the two germline ends. The CDR3 extends over 12 amino acids. The germline gives CDR1 LNHDA, CDR2 SQIVND (reference sequence). The CDR3 nucleotides are TGTGCCAGTAGTGGGTACCAAGAGACCCAGTACTTC. This translates into CASSGYQETQYF.

The chain joins TRBV5-6 to TRBJ2-7, with TRBD1 identical over 10 bases. The CDR3 loop spans 17 amino acids. Germline CDR1 SGHDT, CDR2 YYEEEE. Losses at the gene ends were 4 bases for V and 2 bases for J; bases not matched to a gene: 12. Here the CDR3 DNA reads TGTGCCAGCAGCGAAGACAGGGGGCGGGTGGGCCCCTACGAGCAGTACTTC. Amino acids: CASSEDRGRVGPYEQYF.

Details on this clone: Other DNA sequences within the sample encode an identical CDR3. The CDR3 loop reads CASSLEVETQYF. CDR3 coding DNA: TGCGCCAGCAGCTTGGAGGTAGAGACCCAGTACTTC. The chain carries TRBV5-1 and TRBJ2-5; D unclear. The germline V gene encodes CDR1 SGHRS and CDR2 YFSETQ. V was pared by 0 bases and J by 4 bases, with 4 bases between. There are 12 residues in the CDR3.